The rows below give T cell receptor beta chains drawn from one sample of a study of long-term antiretroviral therapy in people with HIV. Generated by immunoSEQ multiplex PCR, the TCRdb table keeps only in-frame clones and is missing some. The sample lists over 30,000 clones, approximately 80% occurring once. The sequenced sample was unsorted PBMCs, obtained 2 years after starting antiretroviral therapy. These receptors originate from a woman between 50 and 59 years old with HIV. Both conserved end residues are part of each CDR3. A D gene is named only where the DNA matches it firmly. Clone size is stated in some rows and not others, as once, few, many or a class when expanded.

size	D	V	J	CDR3	DNA
few	.	TRBV4-1	TRBJ1-2	CASSQDRQGGNYGYTF	TGCGCCAGCAGCCAAGATAGGCAGGGAGGGAACTATGGCTACACCTTC
.	TRBD2	TRBV11-2	TRBJ2-7	CASSGRPGLERLYEQYF	TGTGCCAGCAGCGGGAGACCGGGACTAGAGCGTCTCTACGAGCAGTACTTC
.	.	TRBV5-4	TRBJ2-3	CASSLSDTQYF	TGTGCCAGCAGCTTGTCAGATACGCAGTATTTT
.	.	TRBV2	TRBJ1-1	CASEGIEAFF	TGTGCCAGCGAGGGGATTGAAGCTTTCTTT
.	TRBD2	TRBV19	TRBJ2-1	CASSNGGLAGPYNEQFF	TGTGCCAGTAGCAATGGGGGACTAGCGGGCCCCTACAATGAGCAGTTCTTC
.	.	TRBV5-6	TRBJ2-5	CASSFLGPEQETQYF	TGTGCCAGCAGCTTTCTCGGGCCAGAACAAGAGACCCAGTACTTC
once	.	TRBV19	TRBJ1-1	CASSIVGAAEAFF	TGTGCCAGTAGTATAGTGGGGGCGGCAGAAGCTTTCTTT
.	.	TRBV6-1	TRBJ1-1	CASSEGGTITEAFF	TGTGCCAGCAGTGAAGGGGGGACAATCACTGAAGCTTTCTTT
few	.	TRBV2	TRBJ2-7	CASSDLRLSYEQYF	TGTGCCAGCAGTGATCTCAGGTTGTCCTACGAGCAGTACTTC
.	.	TRBV7-2	TRBJ2-5	CASSFQVGGETQYF	TGTGCCAGCAGCTTTCAAGTAGGGGGTGAGACCCAGTACTTC
medium-sized	.	TRBV12-5	TRBJ2-5	CASGLTSGTQETQYF	TGTGCTAGTGGCCTAACCTCCGGGACGCAAGAGACCCAGTACTTC
.	.	TRBV7-2	TRBJ2-2	CASSLGRAAGELFF	TGTGCCAGCAGCTTAGGAAGGGCCGCCGGGGAGCTGTTTTTT
.	.	TRBV6-5	TRBJ1-2	CASTGGLRNYGYTF	TGTGCCAGCACCGGCGGGTTGCGGAACTATGGCTACACCTTC
.	TRBD1	TRBV11-3	TRBJ1-1	CASSPPGQPSLSF	TGTGCCAGCAGCCCCCCGGGACAGCCAAGCTTAAGCTTT
.	TRBD2	TRBV30	TRBJ2-7	CAQSLAGAMQYF	TGTGCCCAGAGCTTAGCGGGGGCTATGCAGTACTTC
once	TRBD1	TRBV5-6	TRBJ1-5	CASSATGGNQPQHF	TGTGCCAGCAGCGCGACAGGGGGAAATCAGCCCCAGCATTTT
.	.	TRBV2	TRBJ1-4	CASSPGLGEKLFF	TGTGCCAGCAGTCCGGGCCTAGGTGAAAAACTGTTTTTT
.	.	TRBV7-7	TRBJ2-1	CASSLAVGTHNEQFF	TGTGCCAGCAGCTTAGCGGTTGGCACCCACAATGAGCAGTTCTTC
.	.	TRBV14	TRBJ1-6	CASSQFGESSPLHF	TGTGCCAGCAGCCAATTCGGGGAAAGTTCACCCCTCCACTTT
.	.	TRBV12-5	TRBJ1-2	CASGPVTGNYGYTF	TGTGCTAGTGGTCCTGTGACGGGTAACTATGGCTACACCTTC
once	TRBD2	TRBV12-5	TRBJ2-3	CASGSPGTSGAADTQYF	TGTGCTAGTGGTTCACCTGGGACTAGCGGGGCTGCAGATACGCAGTATTTT
.	.	TRBV27	TRBJ2-2	CASEGSTGELFF	TGTGCCAGCGAGGGGTCCACCGGGGAGCTGTTTTTT
.	.	TRBV2	TRBJ1-1	CASSGQDEAFF	TGTGCCAGCAGTGGACAGGATGAAGCTTTCTTT
few	TRBD1	TRBV27	TRBJ1-6	CASSQTGNSPLHF	TGTGCCAGCAGTCAGACAGGGAATTCACCCCTCCACTTT
.	.	TRBV5-1	TRBJ2-1	CASSLGGGVGCEQFF	TGCGCCAGCAGCTTGGGAGGGGGGGTTGGTTGTGAGCAGTTCTTC
.	.	TRBV15	TRBJ2-3	CATSLTDTQYF	TGTGCCACCAGCTTAACAGATACGCAGTATTTT
.	TRBD2	TRBV7-9	TRBJ2-1	CASSYSGGAGINEQFF	TGTGCCAGCAGCTATAGCGGGGGGGCCGGAATAAATGAGCAGTTCTTC
once	TRBD1	TRBV10-2	TRBJ2-4	CASSEPFDRGYGKNIQYF	TGCGCCAGCAGTGAGCCATTCGACAGGGGGTACGGCAAAAACATTCAGTACTTC
.	.	TRBV30	TRBJ1-5	CAWSAFRGQPQHF	TGTGCCTGGAGTGCCTTCAGGGGACAGCCCCAGCATTTT
.	.	TRBV6-1	TRBJ2-2	CASSDLKVVGELFF	TGTGCCAGCAGTGACTTGAAGGTAGTCGGGGAGCTGTTTTTT
.	TRBD2	TRBV13	TRBJ2-5	CASSTRLAGGPVGETQYF	TGTGCCAGCAGCACAAGACTAGCGGGGGGGCCGGTGGGAGAGACCCAGTACTTC
.	TRBD2	TRBV7-8	TRBJ2-1	CASSLVGGGSSYNEQFF	TGTGCCAGCAGCTTAGTTGGAGGCGGGAGCTCCTACAATGAGCAGTTCTTC
.	.	TRBV28	TRBJ1-1	CASRPPTRIGDTEAFF	TGTGCCAGCAGGCCCCCAACCCGGATCGGAGACACTGAAGCTTTCTTT
once	TRBD1	TRBV18	TRBJ2-2	CASSPGQHTGELFF	TGTGCCAGCTCACCGGGACAGCACACCGGGGAGCTGTTTTTT
.	TRBD2	TRBV27	TRBJ2-1	CASSLQPGGQNEQFF	TGTGCCAGCAGTTTACAACCGGGGGGGCAAAATGAGCAGTTCTTC
.	.	TRBV20-1	TRBJ2-1	CSASPGVEQFF	TGCAGTGCTAGTCCGGGTGTTGAGCAGTTCTTC
.	.	TRBV5-1	TRBJ2-6	CASSSGPNSGANVLTF	TGCGCCAGCAGCTCCGGACCCAACTCAGGGGCCAACGTCCTGACTTTC
.	.	TRBV4-1	TRBJ2-5	CASSRWDRETQYF	TGCGCCAGCAGCCGATGGGATCGGGAGACCCAGTACTTC
.	.	TRBV12-5	TRBJ2-5	CASGPGAVGETQYF	TGTGCTAGTGGGCCCGGGGCAGTGGGCGAGACCCAGTACTTC
.	.	TRBV7-9	TRBJ2-1	CASFSYNEQFF	TGTGCCAGCTTCTCCTACAATGAGCAGTTCTTC
few	.	TRBV2	TRBJ1-1	CASLAQLNTEAFF	TGTGCCAGCTTAGCACAGCTGAACACTGAAGCTTTCTTT
.	.	TRBV7-3	TRBJ1-2	CASSPARRTLGYGYTF	TGTGCCAGCAGCCCCGCTCGGAGGACCTTAGGCTATGGCTACACCTTC
.	TRBD2	TRBV7-9	TRBJ2-1	CASSSTLRLAGGNEQFF	TGTGCCAGCAGCTCAACCCTCAGACTAGCGGGGGGGAATGAGCAGTTCTTC
.	.	TRBV4-1	TRBJ2-1	CASSQDRAGWIEQFF	TGCGCCAGCAGCCAAGATCGGGCAGGTTGGATTGAGCAGTTCTTC
.	.	TRBV19	TRBJ1-1	CASSRLGEASTEAFF	TGTGCCAGTAGTAGGTTGGGGGAGGCGTCGACTGAAGCTTTCTTT
.	.	TRBV6-5	TRBJ2-3	CASRNNPWISDTQYF	TGTGCCAGCAGGAACAACCCATGGATTTCAGATACGCAGTATTTT